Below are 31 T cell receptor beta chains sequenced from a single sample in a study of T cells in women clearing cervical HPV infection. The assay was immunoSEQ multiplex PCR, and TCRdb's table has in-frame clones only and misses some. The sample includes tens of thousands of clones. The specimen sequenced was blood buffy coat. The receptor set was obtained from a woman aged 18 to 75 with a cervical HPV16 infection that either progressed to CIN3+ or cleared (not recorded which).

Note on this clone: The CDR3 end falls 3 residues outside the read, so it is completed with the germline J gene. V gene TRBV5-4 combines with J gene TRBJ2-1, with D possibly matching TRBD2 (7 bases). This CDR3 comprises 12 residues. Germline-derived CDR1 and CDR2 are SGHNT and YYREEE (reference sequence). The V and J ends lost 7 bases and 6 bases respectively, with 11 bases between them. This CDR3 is CASHRGANEQFF. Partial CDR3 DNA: TGTGCCAGCCACCGGGGGGCCAATGAG.

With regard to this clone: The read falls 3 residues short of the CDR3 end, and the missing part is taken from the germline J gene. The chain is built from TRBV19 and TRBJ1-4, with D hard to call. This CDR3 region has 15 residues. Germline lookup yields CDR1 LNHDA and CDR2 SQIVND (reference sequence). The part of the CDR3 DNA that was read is TGTGCCAGTAGTATAGATTCCCGCCCTAGTTCACCA. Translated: CASSIDSRPSSP. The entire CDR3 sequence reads CASSIDSRPSSPLFF.

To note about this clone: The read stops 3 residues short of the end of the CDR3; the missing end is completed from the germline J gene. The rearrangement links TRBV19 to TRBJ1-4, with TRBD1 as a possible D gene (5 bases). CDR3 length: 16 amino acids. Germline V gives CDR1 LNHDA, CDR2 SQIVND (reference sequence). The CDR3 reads CASKAGSTSGANVLFF. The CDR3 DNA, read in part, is TGTGCCAGTAAGGCCGGCTCCACGTCTGGGGCCAACGTA.

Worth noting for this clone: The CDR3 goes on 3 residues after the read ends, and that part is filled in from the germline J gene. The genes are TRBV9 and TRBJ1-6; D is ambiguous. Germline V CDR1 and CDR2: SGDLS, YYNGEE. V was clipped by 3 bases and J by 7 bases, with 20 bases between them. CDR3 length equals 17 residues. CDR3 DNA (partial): TGTGCCAGCAGCGAAACACACCACAGTAGTATGAATTCACCC. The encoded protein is CASSETHHSSMNSP. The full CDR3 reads CASSETHHSSMNSPLHF.

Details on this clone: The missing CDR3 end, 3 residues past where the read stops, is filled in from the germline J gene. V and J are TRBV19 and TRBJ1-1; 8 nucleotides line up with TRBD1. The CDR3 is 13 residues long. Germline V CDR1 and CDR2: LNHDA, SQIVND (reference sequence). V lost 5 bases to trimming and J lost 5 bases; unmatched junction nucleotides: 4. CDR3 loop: CASSGTGGTEAFF. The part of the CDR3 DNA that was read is TGTGCCAGTAGTGGGACAGGTGGGACTGAA.

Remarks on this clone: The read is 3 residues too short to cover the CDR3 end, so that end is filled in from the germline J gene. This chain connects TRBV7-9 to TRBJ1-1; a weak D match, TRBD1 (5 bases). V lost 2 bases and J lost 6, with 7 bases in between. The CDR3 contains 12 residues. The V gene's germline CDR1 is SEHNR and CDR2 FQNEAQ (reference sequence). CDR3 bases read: TGTGCCAGCAGCTTAAGGGGAGCTGAA. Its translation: CASSLRGAE. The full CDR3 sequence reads CASSLRGAEAFF.

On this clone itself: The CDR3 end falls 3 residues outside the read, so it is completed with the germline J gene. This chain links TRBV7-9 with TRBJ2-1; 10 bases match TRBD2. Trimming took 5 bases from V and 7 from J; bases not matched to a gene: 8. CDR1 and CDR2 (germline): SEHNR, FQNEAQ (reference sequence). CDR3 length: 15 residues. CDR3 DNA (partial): TGTGCCAGCAGCCCCGGGACTAGCGCCGAGAATGAG. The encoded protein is CASSPGTSAENE. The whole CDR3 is CASSPGTSAENEQFF.

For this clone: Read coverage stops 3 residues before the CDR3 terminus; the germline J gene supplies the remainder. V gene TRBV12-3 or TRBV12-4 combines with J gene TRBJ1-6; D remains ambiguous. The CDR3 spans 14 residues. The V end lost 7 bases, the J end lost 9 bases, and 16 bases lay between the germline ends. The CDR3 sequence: CASTSGARSSPLHF. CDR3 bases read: TGTGCCAGCACCTCTGGTGCGCGGAGTTCACCC.

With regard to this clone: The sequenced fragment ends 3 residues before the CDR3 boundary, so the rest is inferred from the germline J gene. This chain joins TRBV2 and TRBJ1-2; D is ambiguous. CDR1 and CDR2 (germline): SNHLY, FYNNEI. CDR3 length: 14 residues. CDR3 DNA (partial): TGTGCCAGCAGGCTAGCGGGGATCTTAGATACC. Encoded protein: CASRLAGILDT. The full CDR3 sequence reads CASRLAGILDTYTF.

This chain's CDR3 is CASWRGRNTEAFF. The sequenced part of the CDR3 DNA is TGTGCCAGCTGGCGGGGCCGGAACACTGAA. The J gene is TRBJ1-1, the V gene TRBV19; a possible D gene is TRBD1 (5 bases). The read ends 3 residues early relative to the CDR3; the germline J gene fills the gap. The CDR3 consists of 13 residues. The germline V gene encodes CDR1 LNHDA and CDR2 SQIVND (reference sequence). Deletions cut 9 bases from V and 1 base from J, with 12 bases between. Combining the CDR3 with reference TRBV19 and TRBJ1-1 gives the whole variable domain DGGITQSPKYLFRKEGQNVTLSCEQNLNHDAMYWYRQDPGQGLRLIYYSQIVNDFQKGDIAEGYSVSREKKESFPLTVTSAQKNPTAFYLCASWRGRNTEAFFGQGTRLTVV.

The part of the CDR3 DNA that was read is TGCGCCAGCAGCCCAGGGATTTCAGGGGAGACC. Translated: CASSPGISGET. The CDR3 as a whole reads CASSPGISGETQYF. The genes are TRBV5-1 and TRBJ2-5; maybe TRBD1 (5 bases). The CDR3 goes on 3 residues after the read ends, and that part is filled in from the germline J gene. The CDR3 has 14 residues. Between the trimmed V and J ends, which lost 4 bases and 5 bases, there was a span of 15 bases. Germline values: CDR1 SGHRS, CDR2 YFSETQ.

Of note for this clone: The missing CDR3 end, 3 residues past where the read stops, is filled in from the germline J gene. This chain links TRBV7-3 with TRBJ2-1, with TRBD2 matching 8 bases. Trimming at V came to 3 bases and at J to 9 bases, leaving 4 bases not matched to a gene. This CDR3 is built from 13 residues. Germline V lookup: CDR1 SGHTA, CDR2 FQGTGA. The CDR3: CASSFGGGGEQFF. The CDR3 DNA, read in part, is TGTGCCAGCAGCTTCGGGGGGGGAGGTGAG.

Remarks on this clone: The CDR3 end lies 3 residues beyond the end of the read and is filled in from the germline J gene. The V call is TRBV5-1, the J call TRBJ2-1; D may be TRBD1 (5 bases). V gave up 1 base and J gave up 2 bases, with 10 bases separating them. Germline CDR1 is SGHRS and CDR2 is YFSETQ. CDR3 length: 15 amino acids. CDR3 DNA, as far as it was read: TGCGCCAGCAGCTTGTTAGGGGCACCCTACAATGAG. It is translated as CASSLLGAPYNE. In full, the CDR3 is CASSLLGAPYNEQFF.

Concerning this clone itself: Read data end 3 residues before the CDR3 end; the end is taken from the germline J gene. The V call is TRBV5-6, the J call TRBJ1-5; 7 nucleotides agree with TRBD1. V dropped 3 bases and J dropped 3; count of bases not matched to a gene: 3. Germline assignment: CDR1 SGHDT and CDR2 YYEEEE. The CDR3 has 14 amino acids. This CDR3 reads CASSSQGTNQPQHF. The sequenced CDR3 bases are TGTGCCAGCAGCTCACAGGGGACCAATCAGCCC. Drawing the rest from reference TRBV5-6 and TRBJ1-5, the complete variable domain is DAGVTQSPTHLIKTRGQQVTLRCSPKSGHDTVSWYQQALGQGPQFIFQYYEEEERQRGNFPDRFSGHQFPNYSSELNVNALLLGDSALYLCASSSQGTNQPQHFGDGTRLSIL.

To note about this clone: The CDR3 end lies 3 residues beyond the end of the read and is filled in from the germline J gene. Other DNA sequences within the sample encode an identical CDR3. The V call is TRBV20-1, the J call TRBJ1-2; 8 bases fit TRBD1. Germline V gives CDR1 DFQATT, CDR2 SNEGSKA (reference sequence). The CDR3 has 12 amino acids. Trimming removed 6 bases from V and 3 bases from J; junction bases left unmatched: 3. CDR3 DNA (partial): TGCAGTGCCCCACAGGGGGACTATGGC. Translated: CSAPQGDYG. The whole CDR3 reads CSAPQGDYGYTF.

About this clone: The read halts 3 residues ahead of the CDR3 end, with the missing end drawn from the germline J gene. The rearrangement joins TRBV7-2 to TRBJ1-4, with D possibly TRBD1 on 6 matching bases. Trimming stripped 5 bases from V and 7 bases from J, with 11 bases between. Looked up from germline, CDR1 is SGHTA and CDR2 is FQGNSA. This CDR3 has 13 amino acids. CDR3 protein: CASSDHRAEKLFF. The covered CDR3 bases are TGTGCCAGCAGCGACCACAGGGCTGAAAAA.

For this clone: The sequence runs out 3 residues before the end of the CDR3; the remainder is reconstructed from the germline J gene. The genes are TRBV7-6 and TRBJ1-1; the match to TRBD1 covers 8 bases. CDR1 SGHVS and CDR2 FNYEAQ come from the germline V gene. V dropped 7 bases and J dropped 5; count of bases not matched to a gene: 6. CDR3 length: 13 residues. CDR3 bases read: TGTGCCAGCAAGGACAGGGAGGAGACTGAA. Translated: CASKDREETE. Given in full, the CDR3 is CASKDREETEAFF.

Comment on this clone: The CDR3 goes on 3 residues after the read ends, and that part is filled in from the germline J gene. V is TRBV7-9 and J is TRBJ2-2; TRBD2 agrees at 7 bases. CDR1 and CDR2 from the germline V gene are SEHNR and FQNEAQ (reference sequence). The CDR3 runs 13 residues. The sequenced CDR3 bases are TGTGCCAGCAATTTTGGGGGGGGATCACCG. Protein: CASNFGGGSP. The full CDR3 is CASNFGGGSPLFF.

The CDR3 reads CASSYRGLANTGELFF. The part of the CDR3 DNA that was read is TGTGCCAGCAGTTACAGGGGCCTAGCGAACACCGGGGAG. The chain has TRBV12-3 or TRBV12-4 and TRBJ2-2; 7 positions match TRBD1. The read is 3 residues too short to cover the CDR3 end, so that end is filled in from the germline J gene. J was trimmed by 0 bases and V by 4 bases; bases with no gene match: 5. This CDR3 is 16 amino acids long.

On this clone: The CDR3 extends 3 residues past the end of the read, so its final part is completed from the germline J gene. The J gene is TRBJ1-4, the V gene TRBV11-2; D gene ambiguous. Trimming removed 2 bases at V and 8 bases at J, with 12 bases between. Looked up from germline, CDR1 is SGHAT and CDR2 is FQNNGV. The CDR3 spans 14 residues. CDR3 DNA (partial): TGTGCCAGCAGCTTAAGAGGCCCGAGGGAAAAA. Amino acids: CASSLRGPREK. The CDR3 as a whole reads CASSLRGPREKLFF.

CDR3 sequence reads: CAWSAGQPTSGANVLFF. The sequenced CDR3 bases are TGTGCCTGGAGCGCTGGACAGCCTACCTCTGGGGCCAACGTG. The rearrangement uses TRBV30 and TRBJ2-2, with a possible D match to TRBD1 (6 bases). The CDR3 goes on 3 residues after the read ends, and that part is filled in from the germline J gene. Germline assignment: CDR1 GTSNPN and CDR2 SVGIG (reference sequence). This CDR3 is built from 17 residues.

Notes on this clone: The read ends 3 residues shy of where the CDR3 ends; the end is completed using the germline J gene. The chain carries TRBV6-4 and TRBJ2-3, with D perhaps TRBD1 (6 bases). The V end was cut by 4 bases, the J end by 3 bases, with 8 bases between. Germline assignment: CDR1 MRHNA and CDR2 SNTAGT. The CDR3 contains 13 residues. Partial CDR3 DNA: TGTGCCAGCAGTGGGGGGCCGACAGATACG. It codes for CASSGGPTDT. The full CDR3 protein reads CASSGGPTDTQYF.

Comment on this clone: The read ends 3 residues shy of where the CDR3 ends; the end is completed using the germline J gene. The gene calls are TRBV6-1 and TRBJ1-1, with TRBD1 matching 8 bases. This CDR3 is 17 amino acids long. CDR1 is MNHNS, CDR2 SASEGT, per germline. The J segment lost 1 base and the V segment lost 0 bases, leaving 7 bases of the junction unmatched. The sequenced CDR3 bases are TGTGCCAGCAGTGAAGCGGGATTGGGACAGGCGAACACTGAA. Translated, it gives CASSEAGLGQANTE. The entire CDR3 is CASSEAGLGQANTEAFF.

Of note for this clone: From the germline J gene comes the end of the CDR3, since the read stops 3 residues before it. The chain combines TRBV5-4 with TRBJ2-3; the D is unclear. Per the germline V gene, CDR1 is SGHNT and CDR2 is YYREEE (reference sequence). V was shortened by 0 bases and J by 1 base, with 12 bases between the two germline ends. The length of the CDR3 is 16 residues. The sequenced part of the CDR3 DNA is TGTGCCAGCAGCTTGGGACTCGATGCAGGCACAGATACG. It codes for CASSLGLDAGTDT. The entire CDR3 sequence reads CASSLGLDAGTDTQYF.

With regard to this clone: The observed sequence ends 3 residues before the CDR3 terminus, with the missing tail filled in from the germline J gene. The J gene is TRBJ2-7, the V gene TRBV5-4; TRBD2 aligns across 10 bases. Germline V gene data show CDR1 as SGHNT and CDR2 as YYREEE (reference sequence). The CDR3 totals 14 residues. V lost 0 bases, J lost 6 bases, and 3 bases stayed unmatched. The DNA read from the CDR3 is TGTGCCAGCAGCTTGGGTCTAGCGGGGGTCGAG. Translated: CASSLGLAGVE. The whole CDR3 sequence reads CASSLGLAGVEQYF.

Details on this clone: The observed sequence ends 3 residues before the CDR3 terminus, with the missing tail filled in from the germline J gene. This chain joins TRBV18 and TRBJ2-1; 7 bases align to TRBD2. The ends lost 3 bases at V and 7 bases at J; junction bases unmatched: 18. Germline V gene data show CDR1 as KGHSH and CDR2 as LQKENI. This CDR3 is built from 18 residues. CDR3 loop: CASSPGERGLNLGNEQFF. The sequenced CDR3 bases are TGTGCCAGCTCACCTGGAGAGCGGGGCCTTAACCTGGGGAATGAG.

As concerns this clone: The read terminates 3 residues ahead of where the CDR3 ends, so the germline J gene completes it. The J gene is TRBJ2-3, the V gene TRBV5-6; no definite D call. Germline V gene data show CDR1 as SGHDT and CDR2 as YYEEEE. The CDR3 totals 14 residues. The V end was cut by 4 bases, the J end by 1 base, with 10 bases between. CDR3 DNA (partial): TGTGCCAGCAGCCAAGACTCCCGCACAGATACG. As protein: CASSQDSRTDT. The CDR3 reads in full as CASSQDSRTDTQYF.

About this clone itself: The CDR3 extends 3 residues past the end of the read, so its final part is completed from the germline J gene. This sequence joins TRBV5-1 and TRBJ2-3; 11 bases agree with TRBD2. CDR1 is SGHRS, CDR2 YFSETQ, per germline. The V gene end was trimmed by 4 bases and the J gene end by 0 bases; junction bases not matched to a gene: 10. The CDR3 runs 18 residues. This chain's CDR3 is CASSLYPTSGESTDTQYF. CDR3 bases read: TGCGCCAGCAGCCTGTATCCGACTAGCGGGGAGAGCACAGATACG.

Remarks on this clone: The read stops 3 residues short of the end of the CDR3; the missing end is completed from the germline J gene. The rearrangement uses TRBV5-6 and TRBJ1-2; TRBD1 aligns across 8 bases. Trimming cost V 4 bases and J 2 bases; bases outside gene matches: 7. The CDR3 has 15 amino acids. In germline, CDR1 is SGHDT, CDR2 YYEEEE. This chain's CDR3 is CASSPTGDRNYGYTF. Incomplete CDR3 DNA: TGTGCCAGCAGCCCGACGGGGGACAGGAACTATGGC.

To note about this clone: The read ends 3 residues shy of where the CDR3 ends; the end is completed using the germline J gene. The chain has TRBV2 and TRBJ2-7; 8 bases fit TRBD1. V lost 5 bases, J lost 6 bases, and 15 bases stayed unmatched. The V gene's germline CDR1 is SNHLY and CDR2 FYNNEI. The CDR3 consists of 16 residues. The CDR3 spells CASSSFRGQGAGEQYF. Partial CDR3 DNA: TGTGCCAGCAGTAGCTTCAGGGGGCAGGGGGCTGGCGAG.

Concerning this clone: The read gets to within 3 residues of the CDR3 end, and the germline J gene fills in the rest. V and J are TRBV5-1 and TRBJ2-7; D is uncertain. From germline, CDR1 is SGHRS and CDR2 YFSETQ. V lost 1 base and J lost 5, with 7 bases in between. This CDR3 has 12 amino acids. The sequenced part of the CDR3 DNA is TGCGCCAGCAGCTTGTACCAGGACGAG. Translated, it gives CASSLYQDE. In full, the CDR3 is CASSLYQDEQYF.